These 25 T cell receptor beta chains were sequenced from one sample in a study of shared clonotypes between healthy human individuals. Sequenced by immunoSEQ multiplex PCR; TCRdb stores in-frame clones only, minus some. The sample carries 1,400,000 or so clones, 98% recorded once. Sequencing input: naive CD4+ T cells sorted from blood. Subset denoted: CD45RA+ positively selected. The receptors were sampled from a young man in good health.

The genes are TRBV7-2 and TRBJ2-5; no reliable D call. This CDR3 contains 14 residues. V gave up 2 bases and J gave up 2 bases, with 9 bases separating them. Germline CDR1 is SGHTA and CDR2 is FQGNSA. The CDR3 loop reads CASSLFALQETQYF. Here the CDR3 DNA reads TGTGCCAGCAGCTTATTTGCGCTACAAGAGACCCAGTACTTC.

Points on this clone: This sample also contains other DNA sequences that code for the same CDR3. The V gene is TRBV18, the J gene TRBJ2-1; 13 positions agree with TRBD2. CDR1 KGHSH and CDR2 LQKENI come from the germline V gene. V lost 4 bases, J lost 5 bases, and 2 bases stayed unmatched. This CDR3 has 15 residues. DNA for the CDR3: TGTGCCAGCTCACTCGGACTAGCGGGGGACAATGAGCAGTTCTTC. It yields the protein CASSLGLAGDNEQFF.

The J gene is TRBJ2-5, the V gene TRBV18; no clear D. From germline, CDR1 is KGHSH and CDR2 LQKENI. Trimming removed 8 bases at V and 5 bases at J, with 15 bases between. This CDR3 is 13 amino acids long. This chain's CDR3 is CASLLEGPETQYF. The CDR3 DNA sequence: TGTGCCAGCCTCCTAGAAGGGCCGGAGACCCAGTACTTC.

The CDR3 reads CASSLRFSPGGNTEAFF. As DNA, the CDR3 is TGTGCCAGCAGTTTACGCTTCAGTCCAGGGGGGAACACTGAAGCTTTCTTT. The chain carries TRBV27 and TRBJ1-1; 7 nucleotides agree with TRBD1. CDR1 and CDR2 (germline): MNHEY, SMNVEV (reference sequence). This CDR3 contains 17 residues. V was pared by 2 bases and J by 1 base, with 10 bases of the junction left unmatched.

The chain recombines TRBV19 with TRBJ2-7, with D possibly TRBD2 on 5 matching bases. CDR1 is LNHDA, CDR2 SQIVND, per germline (reference sequence). V shed 6 bases and J shed 2 bases, with 23 bases lying between them. The CDR3 loop spans 17 amino acids. CDR3 in DNA: TGTGCCAGTAGCGGCGAAGGGTCGAGCGGACCCACCTACGAGCAGTACTTC. Its protein product is CASSGEGSSGPTYEQYF.

Only one count was recorded for this clone. Distinct nucleotide sequences in the sample also encode this CDR3. V usage is TRBV7-2 and J usage is TRBJ2-7; D possibly matches TRBD1 or TRBD2 (5 bases each). V was cut by 6 bases and J by 3 bases, with 12 bases left in between. The CDR3 has 13 amino acids. CDR1 SGHTA and CDR2 FQGNSA come from the germline V gene. This chain's CDR3 is CASSLGAFYEQYF. Written as DNA, the CDR3 is TGTGCCAGCAGTCTCGGGGCGTTCTACGAGCAGTACTTC.

The gene calls are TRBV27 and TRBJ2-7; TRBD2 aligns across 12 bases. This CDR3 spans 14 amino acids. After removal of 1 base from V and 9 bases from J, the junction contained 4 bases not matched to a gene. Per germline, CDR1 MNHEY and CDR2 SMNVEV (reference sequence). CDR3 nucleotide sequence: TGTGCCAGCAGTTTATTACTAGCGGGAGGCAGGCAGTACTTC. Translating gives CASSLLLAGGRQYF.

The chain uses TRBV25-1 and TRBJ1-3, with D unresolved. Per germline, CDR1 MGHDK and CDR2 SYGVNS. V lost 3 bases and J 2 bases, leaving 8 bases between the germline ends. This CDR3 contains 14 residues. The CDR3 loop is CASSDLTPGNTIYF. CDR3 DNA: TGTGCCAGCAGTGACTTGACACCTGGAAACACCATATATTTT.

The genes are TRBV5-1 and TRBJ1-1; unclear D gene. Trimming pared 4 bases from V and 1 base from J, leaving 8 bases between. The CDR3 is made up of 13 amino acids. Germline assignment: CDR1 SGHRS and CDR2 YFSETQ. CDR3 protein: CASSRGANTEAFF. CDR3 nucleotide sequence: TGCGCCAGCAGCCGGGGTGCGAACACTGAAGCTTTCTTT.

This clone was recorded once. V is TRBV27 and J is TRBJ2-5; D is unresolved. Trimming cost V 6 bases and J 4 bases, with 15 bases left between them. Germline lookup yields CDR1 MNHEY and CDR2 SMNVEV (reference sequence). The CDR3 runs 14 residues. The CDR3 is CASSRTATGETQYF. The CDR3 coding sequence is TGTGCCAGCAGCCGGACGGCGACCGGAGAGACCCAGTACTTC.

The chain employs TRBV27 and TRBJ2-7; D might be TRBD1 (6 bases). This CDR3 has 16 residues. Trimming cost V 5 bases and J 0 bases, with 17 bases left between them. Germline assignment: CDR1 MNHEY and CDR2 SMNVEV (reference sequence). CDR3 region: CASSPRLGQISYEQYF. The CDR3, as DNA: TGTGCCAGCAGTCCCAGATTAGGACAGATCTCCTACGAGCAGTACTTC.

This chain connects TRBV7-2 to TRBJ2-7, with TRBD2 as a possible D gene (6 bases). The CDR3 loop spans 18 amino acids. V was shortened by 5 bases and J by 0 bases, with 23 bases between the two germline ends. The V gene's germline CDR1 is SGHTA and CDR2 FQGNSA. For the CDR3, the DNA is TGTGCCAGCAGCCTGCCCGCGCCTAGCGCCCGGCCCTCCTACGAGCAGTACTTC. Its protein product is CASSLPAPSARPSYEQYF. Full variable domain (remainder filled in from reference TRBV7-2 and TRBJ2-7): GAGVSQSPSNKVTEKGKDVELRCDPISGHTALYWYRQSLGQGLEFLIYFQGNSAPDKSGLPSDRFSAERTGGSVSTLTIQRTQQEDSAVYLCASSLPAPSARPSYEQYFGPGTRLTVT.

V usage is TRBV28 and J usage is TRBJ2-3, with TRBD2 as a possible D gene (5 bases). Germline CDR1 and CDR2: MDHEN and SYDVKM. This CDR3 is 15 amino acids long. Trimming left V 4 bases short and J 0 bases short, with 11 bases between. This chain's CDR3 is CASSSTTRSTDTQYF. As DNA, the CDR3 is TGTGCCAGCAGTTCGACTACACGAAGCACAGATACGCAGTATTTT.

The gene calls are TRBV30 and TRBJ2-2; TRBD1 or TRBD2 may be the D gene (6 bases each). Germline V gene sequence: CDR1 GTSNPN, CDR2 SVGIG (reference sequence). Trimming left V 3 bases short and J 3 bases short, with 11 bases between. This CDR3 is 14 amino acids long. The CDR3, as DNA: TGTGCCTGGAGATGGGGGGCAGACACCGGGGAGCTGTTTTTT. Translation gives CAWRWGADTGELFF.

The genes are TRBV30 and TRBJ2-5; tentatively, D is TRBD1 or TRBD2 (5 bases each). Germline values: CDR1 GTSNPN, CDR2 SVGIG (reference sequence). The V and J ends lost 0 bases and 5 bases respectively, with 19 bases between them. The CDR3 covers 16 residues. The CDR3 here is CAWSVTRGQGLETQYF. In DNA form, the CDR3 reads TGTGCCTGGAGTGTAACGCGCGGGCAGGGCCTGGAGACCCAGTACTTC.

The chain joins TRBV28 to TRBJ2-1, with D maybe TRBD2 (6 bases). V lost 8 bases, J lost 6 bases, and 11 bases lay in between. Germline CDR1 is MDHEN and CDR2 is SYDVKM. The CDR3 runs to 12 residues. Here the CDR3 reads CASEASVNEQFF. CDR3 sequence (DNA): TGTGCCAGCGAGGCTAGCGTCAATGAGCAGTTCTTC.

This rearrangement joins TRBV5-1 to TRBJ2-7; D is uncertain. With 0 bases removed from V and 3 bases from J, the gap between germline ends came to 10 bases. The CDR3 length is 14 residues. Germline loops: CDR1 SGHRS, CDR2 YFSETQ. The CDR3 DNA is TGCGCCAGCAGCTTGGAGTTAGGGCTCTACGAGCAGTACTTC. This encodes CASSLELGLYEQYF.

The CDR3 reads CASSLEGTRRTDTQYF. The CDR3 region has the DNA TGCGCCAGCAGCTTGGAAGGGACACGACGCACAGATACGCAGTATTTT. The chain employs TRBV5-1 and TRBJ2-3; TRBD1 might be the D (6 bases). The CDR3 runs 16 residues. V lost 0 bases and J lost 1, with 12 bases in between. The germline CDR1 and CDR2 sequences are SGHRS and YFSETQ.

The J gene is TRBJ2-7, the V gene TRBV5-1, with a possible D match to TRBD1 (7 bases). CDR3 size: 15 residues. Trimming left V 7 bases short and J 3 bases short, with 20 bases between. CDR1 is SGHRS and CDR2 is YFSETQ in the germline V gene. Here the CDR3 DNA reads TGCGCCAGCGCAGGGGGGACGCAGGCCTTCTACGAGCAGTACTTC. Protein product: CASAGGTQAFYEQYF.

The chain joins TRBV5-1 to TRBJ1-1, with a weak D call TRBD1 (5 bases). This CDR3 comprises 14 residues. In germline, CDR1 is SGHRS, CDR2 YFSETQ. V lost 3 bases and J 6 bases, leaving 15 bases between the germline ends. CDR3 sequence reads: CASSSDTDAAEAFF. The CDR3 DNA is TGCGCCAGCAGCTCGGACACAGATGCGGCTGAAGCTTTCTTT.

The DNA of the CDR3 is TGTGCCAGCAGCCTGGACAGGCGTGGGGCCAACGTCCTGACTTTC. It translates to CASSLDRRGANVLTF. The V and J genes are TRBV7-9 and TRBJ2-6; 7 bases are a match to TRBD1. Germline trimming cut 5 bases from V and 3 bases from J; bases unmatched to any gene: 4. This CDR3 is built from 15 residues. From germline, CDR1 is SEHNR and CDR2 FQNEAQ (reference sequence).

V and J are TRBV28 and TRBJ1-5, with D unresolved. CDR3 length: 16 amino acids. Deletions cut 5 bases from V and 1 base from J, with 15 bases between. Germline lookup yields CDR1 MDHEN and CDR2 SYDVKM. For the CDR3, the DNA is TGTGCCAGCAGTCCTCGGGGAGCGGGGAGCAATCAGCCCCAGCATTTT. Protein sequence: CASSPRGAGSNQPQHF.

The genes are TRBV27 and TRBJ1-1; no definite D call. Trimming took off 5 bases at V and 5 bases at J, with 12 bases between the two ends. The germline CDR1 and CDR2 sequences are MNHEY and SMNVEV (reference sequence). The CDR3 totals 13 residues. This CDR3 is CASSLTSRTEAFF. The CDR3 nucleotides are TGTGCCAGCAGTCTCACGTCGAGGACTGAAGCTTTCTTT.

This clone is a singleton in its sample. The chain is built from TRBV13 and TRBJ2-3, with TRBD2 identical over 10 bases. Per germline, CDR1 PRHDT and CDR2 FYEKMQ (reference sequence). The CDR3 sequence is 14 residues long. With V trimmed by 2 bases and J by 4 bases, 0 bases remained unmatched. CDR3 DNA: TGTGCCAGCAGCTTAAGCGGGAGGGCAGATACGCAGTATTTT. Its translation is CASSLSGRADTQYF.

This sequence joins TRBV28 and TRBJ2-7; D is tentatively TRBD1 or TRBD2 (6 bases each). The CDR3 runs to 15 residues. Trimming removed 6 bases from V and 7 bases from J, with 22 bases in between. CDR1 MDHEN and CDR2 SYDVKM come from the germline V gene. CDR3 amino acids: CASRIGLGGAGEQYF. In DNA, the CDR3 is TGTGCCAGCAGAATAGGGTTGGGGGGCGCAGGGGAGCAGTACTTC.